The next 24 T cell receptor beta chains were all read from a single sample in a study of human T cells and chemical hapten exposure. TCRdb ran MiXCR on the RACE reads and lists one entry per CDR3 protein. The sample records 300,000 to 400,000 distinct CDR3 sequences, around 6.9% being singletons. Time point denoted: patch test 1, 2 weeks after DPC sensitization. Treatment: therapeutic diphenylcyclopropenone sensitization with weekly scalp DPC. The starting material was whole blood, obtained in connection with sensitization to the hapten diphenylcyclopropenone (DPC). The receptors were sampled from a woman under 30 with alopecia areata. Some clones in this sample may be carry-over from other donors' samples.

A few counts support this clonotype. The chain links TRBV12-3 or TRBV12-4 to TRBJ1-5, with D hard to call. Deletions cut 6 bases from V and 3 bases from J, with 12 bases between. The CDR3 totals 14 residues. CDR3 in amino acids: CASSQANPNQPQHF. As DNA, the CDR3 is TGTGCCAGCAGCCAGGCCAACCCCAATCAGCCCCAGCATTTT.

This clonotype was detected only a few times. This chain joins TRBV6-5 and TRBJ1-1, with no clear D. Germline CDR1 and CDR2: MNHEY and SVGAGI. This CDR3 has 14 amino acids. V lost 6 bases to trimming and J lost 1 base, with 12 bases between them. The CDR3 sequence: CASSPVMGNTEAFF. The DNA of the CDR3 is TGTGCCAGCAGCCCTGTGATGGGGAACACTGAAGCTTTCTTT.

The chain recombines TRBV6-2 or TRBV6-3 with TRBJ2-2, with a possible D match to TRBD2 (5 bases). CDR3 length equals 11 residues. V was pared by 8 bases and J by 7 bases, with 8 bases between. CDR1 is MNHEY, CDR2 SVGEGT, per germline. CDR3 in amino acids: CASSGGGELFF. The CDR3 region has the DNA TGTGCCAGCTCAGGAGGCGGGGAGCTGTTTTTT.

In nucleotides, the CDR3 is TGTGCCAGCAGTGAAGGGGTAGGGGCGGATTCTGGAAACACCATATATTTT. Protein: CASSEGVGADSGNTIYF. The chain couples TRBV2 to TRBJ1-3; maybe TRBD1 (5 bases). V was pared by 1 base and J by 1 base, with 14 bases between. CDR1 is SNHLY and CDR2 is FYNNEI in the germline V gene. The length of the CDR3 is 17 residues.

This clonotype was seen many times. The junction and the germline gene differ at one end; a read error may be behind it. The CDR3 region has the DNA TGTGCCAGCAGCCTCCTCAGCGGGGGGGCCAACTTGCTCTTC. As protein: CASSLLSGGANLLF. This chain connects TRBV3-1 to TRBJ2-1; 10 positions agree with TRBD2. Germline V gene sequence: CDR1 LGHDT, CDR2 YNNKEL (reference sequence). CDR3 length equals 14 residues.

The genes are TRBV20-1 and TRBJ2-2, with 7 bases identical to TRBD2. J lost 4 bases, V lost 6 bases, and 8 bases had no gene match. CDR1 and CDR2 from the germline V gene are DFQATT and SNEGSKA (reference sequence). The length of the CDR3 is 14 residues. The CDR3 protein is CSASSGEITGELFF. The CDR3 region has the DNA TGCAGTGCCTCAAGCGGGGAGATCACCGGGGAGCTGTTTTTT.

This clonotype showed up just a few times. The chain carries TRBV12-3 or TRBV12-4 and TRBJ1-4; D not resolved. The CDR3 covers 15 residues. The V end lost 3 bases, the J end lost 2 bases, and 10 bases lay between the germline ends. CDR3 amino acids: CASSFSATTNEKLFF. The DNA for the CDR3 is TGTGCCAGCAGTTTCTCTGCGACGACTAATGAAAAACTGTTTTTT.

The rearrangement uses TRBV20-1 and TRBJ1-2; 7 bases line up with TRBD1. Germline loops: CDR1 DFQATT, CDR2 SNEGSKA (reference sequence). V trimming: 4 bases; J trimming: 0 bases; junction bases outside the gene matches: 17. This CDR3 comprises 18 residues. The CDR3 protein is CSATDRFNRRWANYGYTF. CDR3 nucleotides: TGCAGTGCTACGGACAGGTTCAATCGTCGTTGGGCTAACTATGGCTACACCTTC.

The chain joins TRBV29-1 to TRBJ2-5; D is undetermined. Trimming shortened V by 4 bases and J by 4 bases, and 10 bases separated the two germline ends. The CDR3 has 12 amino acids. CDR1 and CDR2 from the germline V gene are SQVTM and ANQGSEA. The CDR3 loop is CSVAGRAETQYF. For the CDR3, the DNA is TGCAGCGTTGCTGGAAGGGCAGAGACCCAGTACTTC. The variable domain in full, with the rest retrieved from reference TRBV29-1 and TRBJ2-5, is SAVISQKPSRDICQRGTSLTIQCQVDSQVTMMFWYRQQPGQSLTLIATANQGSEATYESGFVIDKFPISRPNLTFSTLTVSNMSPEDSSIYLCSVAGRAETQYFGPGTRLLVL.

This clonotype came up a few times. V is TRBV10-3 and J is TRBJ2-5, with TRBD1 matching 9 bases. The germline CDR1 and CDR2 sequences are ENHRY and SYGVKD. The CDR3 length is 15 residues. Unmatched junction bases numbered 5, after V lost 2 bases and J lost 4 bases. DNA of the CDR3: TGTGCCATCAGTGAGGGACAGGGGCGCGTAGAGACCCAGTACTTC. Translating gives CAISEGQGRVETQYF.

This clonotype occurred a few times. The chain recombines TRBV6-5 with TRBJ2-7, with D tentatively TRBD1 (5 bases). CDR3 length: 11 residues. Germline CDR1 and CDR2: MNHEY and SVGAGI. Trimming shortened V by 10 bases and J by 2 bases, and 9 bases separated the two germline ends. The CDR3 region is CATTGTYEQYF. Written as DNA, the CDR3 is TGTGCCACCACAGGTACCTACGAGCAGTACTTC.

The rearrangement uses TRBV28 and TRBJ2-7; D may be TRBD2 (5 bases). CDR1 and CDR2 from the germline V gene are MDHEN and SYDVKM. Trimming removed 6 bases from V and 10 bases from J, with 22 bases in between. There are 14 residues in the CDR3. DNA for the CDR3: TGTGCCAGCAGCTTTCCGACTACTCACGCCCCCCAGTACTTC. This gives the protein CASSFPTTHAPQYF.

The chain uses TRBV27 and TRBJ1-1, with a tentative D call TRBD1 (6 bases). The CDR3 is 15 residues long. Germline CDR1 is MNHEY and CDR2 is SMNVEV (reference sequence). V dropped 3 bases and J dropped 3 bases, with 14 bases sitting between them. The CDR3 DNA sequence: TGTGCCAGCAGTTTTATGGGGGCGTCGGACACTGAAGCTTTCTTT. Translated: CASSFMGASDTEAFF.

This clonotype was seen at least ten times. J is TRBJ2-2 and V is TRBV28; tentative D call: TRBD2 (6 bases). Germline assignment: CDR1 MDHEN and CDR2 SYDVKM. CDR3 length: 16 residues. The germline V and J ends were trimmed by 6 bases and 3 bases, with 17 bases remaining between them. DNA for the CDR3: TGTGCCAGCAGCCACCTGGAGGGCAGGGACACCGGGGAGCTGTTTTTT. It encodes CASSHLEGRDTGELFF.

This chain joins TRBV2 and TRBJ2-1; 12 bases line up with TRBD2. V dropped 7 bases and J dropped 8; count of bases not matched to a gene: 9. CDR3 length: 15 amino acids. CDR1 is SNHLY, CDR2 FYNNEI, per germline. CDR3 sequence reads: CASTGTSGPSDEQFF. In nucleotides, the CDR3 is TGTGCCAGCACCGGGACTAGCGGGCCCAGCGATGAGCAGTTCTTC.

This clonotype was picked up a small number of times. The chain has TRBV12-2 and TRBJ1-5. TRBV12-2 is labeled a pseudogene. CDR3 length: 17 residues. DNA for the CDR3: TGTGCAAGTCGCTTAGCCACATCCAAGGCTCGGAATCAGCCCCAGCATTTT. Translated: CASRLATSKARNQPQHF.

This clonotype was seen only a few times. The rearrangement joins TRBV7-2 to TRBJ1-6; 9 positions agree with TRBD1. V gave up 5 bases and J gave up 0 bases; unmatched junction bases: 11. The CDR3 spans 19 residues. The germline gives CDR1 SGHTA, CDR2 FQGNSA. Here the CDR3 reads CASSRMAGTGSSYNSPLHF. For the CDR3, the DNA is TGTGCCAGCAGCCGAATGGCCGGGACAGGGAGCTCCTATAATTCACCCCTCCACTTT. The full variable domain, in which reference TRBV7-2 and TRBJ1-6 provide the parts outside the CDR3, is GAGVSQSPSNKVTEKGKDVELRCDPISGHTALYWYRQSLGQGLEFLIYFQGNSAPDKSGLPSDRFSAERTGGSVSTLTIQRTQQEDSAVYLCASSRMAGTGSSYNSPLHFGNGTRLTVT.

This clonotype was recorded many times. The rearrangement uses TRBV3-1 and TRBJ2-3; D possibly corresponds to TRBD1 (5 bases). The V end was cut by 3 bases, the J end by 2 bases, with 15 bases between. CDR1 is LGHDT and CDR2 is YNNKEL in the germline V gene (reference sequence). The CDR3 is made up of 16 amino acids. Here the CDR3 reads CASSHDGGHSTDTQYF. The CDR3 nucleotides are TGTGCCAGCAGCCACGACGGCGGACACTCCACAGATACGCAGTATTTT.

This clonotype has a count of ten or more. The V call is TRBV28, the J call TRBJ2-7, with unresolved D. Germline CDR1 is MDHEN and CDR2 is SYDVKM. The CDR3 has 11 residues. Between the trimmed V and J ends, which lost 4 bases and 7 bases, there was a span of 8 bases. CDR3 coding DNA: TGTGCCAGCAGTTGGGGAAGGGAGCAGTACTTC. Protein: CASSWGREQYF.

This clonotype has more than one count but fewer than ten. The chain uses TRBV3-1 and TRBJ2-7; 8 bases fit TRBD1. In germline, CDR1 is LGHDT, CDR2 YNNKEL (reference sequence). After removal of 3 bases from V and 6 bases from J, the junction contained 10 bases not matched to a gene. CDR3 length: 15 amino acids. CDR3 nucleotide sequence: TGTGCCAGCAGCCACCCTGGACAGGGCGGGCTCGAGCAGTACTTC. As protein: CASSHPGQGGLEQYF.

This clonotype was counted many times. V gene TRBV6-1 combines with J gene TRBJ2-1; D is possibly TRBD1 (6 bases). CDR1 and CDR2 (germline): MNHNS, SASEGT. V was shortened by 2 bases and J by 7 bases, with 12 bases between the two germline ends. The CDR3 extends over 14 amino acids. The CDR3 nucleotides are TGTGCCAGCAGTGAATTAGCAGGGGAGAATGAGCAGTTCTTC. It translates to CASSELAGENEQFF.

Only a few counts were recorded for this clonotype. J is TRBJ2-3 and V is TRBV18; D is unclear. The CDR3 extends over 15 amino acids. V was shortened by 5 bases and J by 0 bases, with 12 bases between the two germline ends. The germline V gene encodes CDR1 KGHSH and CDR2 LQKENI. CDR3 sequence reads: CASSMDGSSTDTQYF. In DNA form, the CDR3 reads TGTGCCAGCTCAATGGACGGATCTAGCACAGATACGCAGTATTTT.

CDR3 in amino acids: CASSPAEANTEAFF. CDR3 bases: TGTGCCAGCAGCCCGGCTGAGGCGAACACTGAAGCTTTCTTT. V and J are TRBV7-8 and TRBJ1-1, with D unresolved. Germline V CDR1 and CDR2: SGHVS, FQNEAQ. The CDR3 consists of 14 residues. The V gene lost 5 bases and the J gene lost 1 base, with 11 bases spanning the gap.

This clonotype appeared many times. The gene calls are TRBV11-2 and TRBJ2-5; possibly TRBD2 for D (5 bases). The CDR3 has 15 amino acids. The V gene's germline CDR1 is SGHAT and CDR2 FQNNGV. V lost 5 bases and J lost 4, with 17 bases in between. CDR3 nucleotides: TGTGCCAGCAGCACCCCGAGTAGCGTGGTAGAGACCCAGTACTTC. This sequence encodes CASSTPSSVVETQYF.